Listed here are 29 T cell receptor beta chains from one sample, sequenced in a study of T-cell memory formation after mild COVID-19. TCRdb itself ran the 5' RACE reads through MiXCR, one entry per CDR3 protein. The sample carries 200,000 to 250,000 distinct CDR3 sequences, over 9.5% recorded once. The sample taken for sequencing was PBMCs or a T cell subset sorted from them (not recorded which). The source of these receptors is a young man who had mild COVID-19 (a few samples of this study predate the infection). Cell type and time point are not known.

This clonotype showed up just once. The chain carries TRBV20-1 and TRBJ1-5; 11 bases agree with TRBD1. After removal of 4 bases from V and 0 bases from J, the junction contained 11 bases not matched to a gene. CDR1 is DFQATT and CDR2 is SNEGSKA in the germline V gene (reference sequence). The CDR3 is made up of 18 amino acids. The CDR3 nucleotides are TGCAGTGCTAAATTTCCGGGACAGGGGGTTTATAGCAATCAGCCCCAGCATTTT. It encodes CSAKFPGQGVYSNQPQHF.

The chain carries TRBV5-5 and TRBJ2-5; D might be TRBD1 (5 bases). V lost 4 bases, J lost 0 bases, and 7 bases lay in between. CDR3 length: 13 residues. CDR1 and CDR2 from the germline V gene are SGHKS and YYEKEE (reference sequence). CDR3 sequence: CASSTDNQETQYF. CDR3 nucleotides: TGTGCCAGCAGCACGGACAACCAAGAGACCCAGTACTTC.

This clonotype showed up many times. CDR3 bases: TGCGCCAGCAGCTTGAGTGGGATGAGGCAAGAGACCCAGTACTTC. Protein: CASSLSGMRQETQYF. The chain combines TRBV5-1 with TRBJ2-5; D is undetermined. Germline loops: CDR1 SGHRS, CDR2 YFSETQ. V was shortened by 1 base and J by 2 bases, with 12 bases between the two germline ends. The CDR3 is 15 amino acids. Combining the CDR3 with reference TRBV5-1 and TRBJ2-5 gives the whole variable domain KAGVTQTPRYLIKTRGQQVTLSCSPISGHRSVSWYQQTPGQGLQFLFEYFSETQRNKGNFPGRFSGRQFSNSRSEMNVSTLELGDSALYLCASSLSGMRQETQYFGPGTRLLVL.

Ten or more counts support this clonotype. The chain recombines TRBV10-3 with TRBJ2-1, with 8 bases aligning to TRBD2. The germline gives CDR1 ENHRY, CDR2 SYGVKD. The CDR3 length is 16 residues. The V gene end was trimmed by 6 bases and the J gene end by 7 bases; junction bases not matched to a gene: 14. In DNA form, the CDR3 reads TGTGCCATCAGACCGGGACTAGAGTATTCCTGGAATGAGCAGTTCTTC. It specifies CAIRPGLEYSWNEQFF.

The gene calls are TRBV5-1 and TRBJ2-3; D gene ambiguous. Germline loops: CDR1 SGHRS, CDR2 YFSETQ. The CDR3 sequence is 13 residues long. The V and J ends lost 1 base and 4 bases respectively, with 7 bases between them. The CDR3 spells CASSLRRADTQYF. CDR3 coding DNA: TGCGCCAGCAGCTTGAGACGCGCAGATACGCAGTATTTT.

V is TRBV5-1 and J is TRBJ2-3; no clear D. The germline gives CDR1 SGHRS, CDR2 YFSETQ. This CDR3 is 13 amino acids long. Between the trimmed V and J ends, which lost 5 bases and 5 bases, there was a span of 12 bases. DNA of the CDR3: TGCGCCAGCAGTAAGGGCAGCTTAGATACGCAGTATTTT. It is translated as CASSKGSLDTQYF.

The V call is TRBV20-1, the J call TRBJ2-1; D is unclear. V lost 4 bases, J lost 8 bases, and 9 bases lay in between. Germline V gene lookup returns CDR1 DFQATT and CDR2 SNEGSKA (reference sequence). The CDR3 extends over 11 amino acids. The CDR3 loop reads CSAKGWDEQFF. DNA for the CDR3: TGCAGTGCTAAGGGTTGGGATGAGCAGTTCTTC.

The genes are TRBV5-1 and TRBJ2-3; 8 bases agree with TRBD2. Germline CDR1 reads SGHRS; CDR2 reads YFSETQ. The CDR3 is 17 amino acids. V was pared by 2 bases and J by 5 bases, with 13 bases of the junction left unmatched. CDR3 residues: CASSFGFASGFQDTQYF. CDR3 nucleotide sequence: TGCGCCAGCAGCTTCGGTTTCGCTAGCGGGTTCCAAGATACGCAGTATTTT.

This clonotype has only a few counts. The V call is TRBV12-3 or TRBV12-4, the J call TRBJ1-6; D gene unclear. V was pared by 3 bases and J by 6 bases, with 12 bases between. The CDR3 runs to 15 residues. Here the CDR3 reads CASSFGRLGNSPLHF. Written as DNA, the CDR3 is TGTGCCAGCAGTTTTGGACGGCTCGGTAATTCACCCCTCCACTTT.

CDR3 sequence reads: CSASPTPSYGYTF. CDR3 nucleotides: TGCAGTGCTAGTCCAACTCCTAGCTATGGCTACACCTTC. This chain joins TRBV20-1 and TRBJ1-2; D call uncertain. The V and J ends lost 3 bases and 4 bases respectively, with 12 bases between them. The CDR3 consists of 13 residues. CDR1 DFQATT and CDR2 SNEGSKA come from the germline V gene (reference sequence).

This clonotype showed up just a few times. The gene calls are TRBV7-2 and TRBJ2-5; 7 nucleotides agree with TRBD2. The CDR3 consists of 14 residues. Germline V lookup: CDR1 SGHTA, CDR2 FQGNSA. With 4 bases clipped from V and 5 bases from J, the junction kept 7 bases outside the gene matches. The CDR3 DNA follows: TGTGCCAGCAGCTCCCTGGGGGGGAGGGAGACCCAGTACTTC. Protein: CASSSLGGRETQYF.

Written as DNA, the CDR3 is TGTGCCAGCAGTTTATATACAGCTCCCGGGGAGCTGTTTTTT. Residues: CASSLYTAPGELFF. This chain connects TRBV28 to TRBJ2-2; D unclear. V shed 1 base and J shed 6 bases, with 9 bases lying between them. The CDR3 is 14 residues long. CDR1 and CDR2 (germline): MDHEN, SYDVKM.

This clonotype appeared many times. The chain has TRBV5-1 and TRBJ2-3, with D unclear. The length of the CDR3 is 16 residues. V gave up 0 bases and J gave up 0 bases, with 11 bases separating them. CDR1 is SGHRS, CDR2 YFSETQ, per germline. CDR3 nucleotides: TGCGCCAGCAGCTTGGACGGCAAACCTAGCACAGATACGCAGTATTTT. Translating gives CASSLDGKPSTDTQYF.

There are many counts of this clonotype. V and J are TRBV5-1 and TRBJ1-4; D is ambiguous. This CDR3 contains 13 residues. Germline V CDR1 and CDR2: SGHRS, YFSETQ. Trimming took off 2 bases at V and 8 bases at J, with 10 bases between the two ends. For the CDR3, the DNA is TGCGCCAGCAGCTTTGCGGGAGGAGAAAAACTGTTTTTT. Translation: CASSFAGGEKLFF.

This clonotype was observed many times. The rearrangement joins TRBV4-2 to TRBJ1-5; D gene unclear. The CDR3 has 13 residues. Trimming took off 0 bases at V and 4 bases at J, with 4 bases between the two ends. CDR1 LGHNA and CDR2 YNFKEQ come from the germline V gene. The CDR3 nucleotides are TGTGCCAGCAGCCAAGATTGGAATCAGCCCCAGCATTTT. Protein product: CASSQDWNQPQHF.

The chain couples TRBV20-1 to TRBJ2-6; D is uncertain. Germline V gene lookup returns CDR1 DFQATT and CDR2 SNEGSKA (reference sequence). The ends were cut back, 5 bases at V and 3 bases at J, with 11 bases in the middle. The CDR3 loop spans 14 amino acids. The CDR3 sequence: CSAEVGDGANVLTF. The CDR3 DNA is TGCAGTGCTGAGGTTGGGGATGGGGCCAACGTCCTGACTTTC.

This chain connects TRBV7-9 to TRBJ1-1; the D is unclear. Between the trimmed V and J ends, which lost 6 bases and 3 bases, there was a span of 14 bases. In germline, CDR1 is SEHNR, CDR2 FQNEAQ (reference sequence). This CDR3 contains 14 residues. CDR3 protein: CASRRINVYTEAFF. CDR3 bases: TGTGCCAGCAGACGAATAAATGTCTACACTGAAGCTTTCTTT. The complete variable domain, with remaining parts taken from reference TRBV7-9 and TRBJ1-1, reads DTGVSQNPRHKITKRGQNVTFRCDPISEHNRLYWYRQTLGQGPEFLTYFQNEAQLEKSRLLSDRFSAERPKGSFSTLEIQRTEQGDSAMYLCASRRINVYTEAFFGQGTRLTVV.

This clonotype was counted only a few times. This rearrangement joins TRBV4-3 to TRBJ2-2; D gene unclear. The germline V and J ends were trimmed by 0 bases and 3 bases, with 8 bases remaining between them. Germline loops: CDR1 LGHNA, CDR2 YSLEER. This CDR3 region has 15 residues. The CDR3 DNA reads as TGCGCCAGCAGCCAAGAGTCGCTTGACACCGGGGAGCTGTTTTTT. This codes for CASSQESLDTGELFF.

The table lists this clonotype with a few counts. The gene calls are TRBV27 and TRBJ2-5, with 8 bases aligning to TRBD1. This CDR3 is built from 13 residues. Germline CDR1 reads MNHEY; CDR2 reads SMNVEV (reference sequence). J lost 5 bases, V lost 5 bases, and 4 bases had no gene match. CDR3 DNA sequence: TGTGCCAGCAGTACCAGGGGGCGGGAGACCCAGTACTTC. Its protein is CASSTRGRETQYF.

A few counts support this clonotype. This chain connects TRBV5-1 to TRBJ1-2; 8 nucleotides agree with TRBD1. The V gene's germline CDR1 is SGHRS and CDR2 YFSETQ. The CDR3 contains 14 residues. Trimming removed 0 bases from V and 6 bases from J; junction bases left unmatched: 4. In DNA, the CDR3 is TGCGCCAGCAGCTTGGATGCAGGGGGCAATGGCTACACCTTC. It codes for CASSLDAGGNGYTF.

This chain uses TRBV5-6 with TRBJ1-2, with a weak D call TRBD1 (6 bases). The V end was cut by 4 bases, the J end by 1 base, with 17 bases between. The CDR3 runs 16 residues. From germline, CDR1 is SGHDT and CDR2 YYEEEE. CDR3 region: CASSQTETGYNYGYTF. In nucleotides, the CDR3 is TGTGCCAGCAGCCAAACCGAAACAGGGTATAACTATGGCTACACCTTC. Looking up the rest from reference TRBV5-6 and TRBJ1-2 gives the full variable domain: DAGVTQSPTHLIKTRGQQVTLRCSPKSGHDTVSWYQQALGQGPQFIFQYYEEEERQRGNFPDRFSGHQFPNYSSELNVNALLLGDSALYLCASSQTETGYNYGYTFGSGTRLTVV.

This clonotype showed up just a few times. The gene calls are TRBV7-6 and TRBJ1-5, with D unclear. Trimming took 5 bases from V and 1 from J, leaving 9 bases between them. The CDR3 runs 14 residues. Germline CDR1 reads SGHVS; CDR2 reads FNYEAQ. The DNA for the CDR3 is TGTGCCAGCAGCCCGGACGGAAGCAATCAGCCCCAGCATTTT. As protein: CASSPDGSNQPQHF.

This clonotype has only a few counts. The CDR3 region has the DNA TGTGCCAGCAGTTACGGGCCGGGACTAGCTACCTACGAGCAGTACTTC. Protein: CASSYGPGLATYEQYF. The chain has TRBV6-2 or TRBV6-3 and TRBJ2-7, with 9 bases that match TRBD2. V shed 2 bases, J shed 2 bases, and the junction held 7 bases outside the gene matches. Germline loops: CDR1 MNHEY, CDR2 SVGEGT. The CDR3 is 16 amino acids.

This clonotype was counted a few times. The CDR3 sequence: CATSAESGAQPQHF. The CDR3 nucleotides read TGTGCCACCAGTGCAGAGTCGGGGGCTCAGCCCCAGCATTTT. This chain links TRBV24-1 with TRBJ1-5; tentative D call: TRBD1 (6 bases). The CDR3 extends over 14 amino acids. The V gene lost 5 bases and the J gene lost 6 bases, with 13 bases spanning the gap. The germline CDR1 and CDR2 sequences are KGHDR and SFDVKD.

The chain joins TRBV4-2 to TRBJ2-6, with D perhaps matching TRBD1 (5 bases). V lost 0 bases and J 0 bases, leaving 18 bases between the germline ends. This CDR3 is built from 20 residues. From germline, CDR1 is LGHNA and CDR2 YNFKEQ. The CDR3 nucleotides are TGTGCCAGCAGCCAAGAGGTCGTCACAGGCGATTACTCTGGGGCCAACGTCCTGACTTTC. Its translation is CASSQEVVTGDYSGANVLTF.

The sample holds a few counts of this clonotype. The chain joins TRBV12-3 or TRBV12-4 to TRBJ1-1, with D perhaps TRBD1 (6 bases). The germline V and J ends were trimmed by 7 bases and 5 bases, with 14 bases remaining between them. This CDR3 spans 13 amino acids. The CDR3 region is CASNSGGWTEAFF. CDR3 nucleotides: TGTGCCAGCAACTCTGGGGGCTGGACTGAAGCTTTCTTT.

This clonotype was detected a few times. The gene calls are TRBV7-9 and TRBJ1-1; no definite D call. Trimming cost V 3 bases and J 11 bases, with 13 bases left between them. Per germline, CDR1 SEHNR and CDR2 FQNEAQ (reference sequence). This CDR3 is built from 12 residues. CDR3 bases: TGTGCCAGCAGCTTGAATGGGAATGTGGCTTTCTTT. Residues: CASSLNGNVAFF.

The chain has TRBV4-1 and TRBJ2-5; TRBD2 agrees at 9 bases. Germline V lookup: CDR1 MGHRA, CDR2 YSYEKL. With 1 base clipped from V and 2 bases from J, the junction kept 8 bases outside the gene matches. The CDR3 covers 17 residues. The CDR3 DNA sequence: TGCGCCAGCAGCCAAGGCTCTTTGCGGGGGGGGCAAGAGACCCAGTACTTC. Translation: CASSQGSLRGGQETQYF.

This clonotype has ten or more counts. This sequence joins TRBV20-1 and TRBJ1-5; tentative D call: TRBD1 (5 bases). Trimming removed 3 bases from V and 1 base from J, with 13 bases in between. Germline V gene data show CDR1 as DFQATT and CDR2 as SNEGSKA (reference sequence). The CDR3 has 15 amino acids. CDR3 region: CSASRVGGSNQPQHF. The CDR3, as DNA: TGCAGTGCTAGTCGAGTTGGGGGGAGCAATCAGCCCCAGCATTTT.